The sequence of this T cell receptor (beta chain) was determined in a study of T-cell memory formation after mild COVID-19. Study at large: TCR clustering was largely donor specific. Study conclusions and caveats: Chiefly within CM and EM were the contracting CD4+ clones; CD8+ ones were within EMRA.

cDNA libraries for TCR alpha and TCR beta, carrying sample barcodes and UMIs, came from 5'RACE with constant-segment primers. TCRdb itself ran the 5' RACE reads through MiXCR, one entry per CDR3 protein. The repertoire holds 500,000 to 650,000 distinct CDR3 sequences, with about 20% as singletons. The V end lost 1 base, the J end lost 2 bases, and 11 bases lay between the germline ends. Germline CDR1 SGHRS, CDR2 YFSETQ. The CDR3 extends over 15 amino acids. The sample holds a few counts of this clonotype. Its antigen remains unknown. Sequenced material: PBMCs or a T cell subset sorted from them (not recorded which). The receptor was isolated from an adult woman who had mild COVID-19 (a few samples of this study predate the infection). Cell type and time point are not known. The V gene is TRBV5-1, the J gene TRBJ2-3; TRBD2 is a possible D gene (6 bases). The DNA of the CDR3 is TGCGCCAGCAGCTTGACGGGGGACCCCACAGATACGCAGTATTTT. Amino acid sequence: CASSLTGDPTDTQYF.